This TCR beta chain was obtained from a study of Graves' ophthalmopathy and Graves' hyperthyroidism. Study in general: At the time of initial diagnosis and before any treatment, peripheral blood was collected. Study-wide findings and caveats: For predicting ophthalmopathy progression, the model had nearly 71% sensitivity and roughly 77% specificity. Among expanded thyroid clonotypes above 0.001 frequency, most also occurred in blood.

On this clonotype: Its antigen is not identified.

Investigators amplified TCR beta CDR3 regions from RNA transcripts. The first-round RT-PCR employed HTBI primers together with the Qiagen OneStep RT-PCR kit. A multiplex PCR was then performed as the second round. TCRdb reprocessed the multiplex PCR reads via MiXCR and lists one record per CDR3 protein. The top ten hold around 40% of the sample, which has around 670,000 distinct CDR3 sequences, approximately 40% seen once. The V segment lost 5 bases and the J segment 5 bases; nucleotides outside the gene matches: 13. The CDR3 loop spans 16 amino acids. Germline CDR1 is SEHNR and CDR2 is FQNEAQ (reference sequence).

The chain employs TRBV7-9 and TRBJ2-5; 8 positions agree with TRBD2. What was sequenced was peripheral blood. The TCR sequence derives from an adult man with Graves' ophthalmopathy. CDR3 sequence: CASSHSAREARETQYF. In nucleotides, the CDR3 is TGTGCCAGCAGCCATAGCGCGCGGGAGGCTCGGGAGACCCAGTACTTC.